This TCR beta chain stems from a study of blood T cell repertoires in COVID-19. About the study: Whether acute or convalescent, the COVID-19 samples came from the United States, Italy and Spain. The analysed material was cDNA or gDNA that came from T cells, B-cell-depleted T cells, or PBMCs.

Remarks on this clone: Other DNA sequences from this sample encode an identical CDR3 as well.

The germline V and J ends were trimmed by 1 base and 1 base, with 4 bases remaining between them. From germline, CDR1 is LNHNV and CDR2 YYDKDF (reference sequence). The CDR3 loop spans 13 amino acids. Original handling: For nucleated cells, counts were estimated from reference gene primer amplification. Assay: immunoSEQ multiplex PCR; the TCRdb copy retains only in-frame clones and omits some. V and J calls plus clone size are reproduced from that table; the DNA served to infer D and trimming. Of around 180,000 clones listed, 74% are singletons. The sequencing input was peripheral blood. This TCR came from a woman of 80 years or more with acute or convalescent COVID-19. V is TRBV15 and J is TRBJ2-5; D not resolved. CDR3 residues: CATSRGAQETQYF. The CDR3 DNA reads as TGTGCCACCAGCAGAGGAGCCCAAGAGACCCAGTACTTC.